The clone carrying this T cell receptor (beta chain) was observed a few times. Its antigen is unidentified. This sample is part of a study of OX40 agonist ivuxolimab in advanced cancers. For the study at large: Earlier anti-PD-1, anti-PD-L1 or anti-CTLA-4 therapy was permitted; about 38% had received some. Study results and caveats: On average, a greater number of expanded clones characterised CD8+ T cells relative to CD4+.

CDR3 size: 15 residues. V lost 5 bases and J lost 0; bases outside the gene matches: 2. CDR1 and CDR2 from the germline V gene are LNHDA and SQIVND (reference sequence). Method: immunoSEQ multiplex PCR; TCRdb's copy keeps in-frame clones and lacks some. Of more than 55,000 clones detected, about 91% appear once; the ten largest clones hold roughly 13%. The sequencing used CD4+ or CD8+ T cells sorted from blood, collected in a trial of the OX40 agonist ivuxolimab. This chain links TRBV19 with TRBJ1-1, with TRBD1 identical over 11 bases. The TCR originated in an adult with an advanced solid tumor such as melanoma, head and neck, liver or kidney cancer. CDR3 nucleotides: TGTGCCAGTAGTGGACAGGGGGCGATGAACACTGAAGCTTTCTTT. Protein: CASSGQGAMNTEAFF.